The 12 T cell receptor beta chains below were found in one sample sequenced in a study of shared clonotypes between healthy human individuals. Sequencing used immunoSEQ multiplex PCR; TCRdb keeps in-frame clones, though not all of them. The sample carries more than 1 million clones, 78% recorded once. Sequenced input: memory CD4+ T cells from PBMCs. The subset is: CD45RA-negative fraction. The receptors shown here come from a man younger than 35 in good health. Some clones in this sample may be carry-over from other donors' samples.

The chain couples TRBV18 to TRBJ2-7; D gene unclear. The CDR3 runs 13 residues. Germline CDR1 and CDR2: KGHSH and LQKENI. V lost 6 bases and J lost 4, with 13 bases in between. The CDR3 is CASSTNHGYEQYF. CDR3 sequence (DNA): TGTGCCAGCTCGACGAACCACGGGTACGAGCAGTACTTC.

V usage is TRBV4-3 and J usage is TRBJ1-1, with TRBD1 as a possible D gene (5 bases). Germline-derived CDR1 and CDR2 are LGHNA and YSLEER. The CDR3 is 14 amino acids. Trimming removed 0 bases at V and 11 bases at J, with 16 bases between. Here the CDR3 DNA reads TGCGCCAGCAGCCAAGATGAAGGGGCTCCGGTGGCTTTCTTT. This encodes CASSQDEGAPVAFF.

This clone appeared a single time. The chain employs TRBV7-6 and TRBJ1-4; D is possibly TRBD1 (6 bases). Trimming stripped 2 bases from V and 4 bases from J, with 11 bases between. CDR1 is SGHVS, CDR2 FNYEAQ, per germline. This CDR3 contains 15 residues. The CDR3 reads CASSLLAGDNEKLFF. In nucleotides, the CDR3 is TGTGCCAGCAGCTTACTGGCAGGGGATAATGAAAAACTGTTTTTT.

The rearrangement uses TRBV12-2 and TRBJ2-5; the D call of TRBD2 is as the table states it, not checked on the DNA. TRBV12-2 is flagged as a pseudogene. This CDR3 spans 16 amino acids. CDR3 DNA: TGTGCAAGTCGCTTTCCTCTCAGCGGGGACAAGAGAACCCAGTACTTC. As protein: CASRFPLSGDKRTQYF.

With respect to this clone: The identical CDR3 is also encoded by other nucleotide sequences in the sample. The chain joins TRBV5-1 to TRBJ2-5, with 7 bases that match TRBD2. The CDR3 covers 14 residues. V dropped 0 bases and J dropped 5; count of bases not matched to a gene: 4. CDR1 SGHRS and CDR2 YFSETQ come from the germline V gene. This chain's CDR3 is CASSLAGAGETQYF. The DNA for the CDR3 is TGCGCCAGCAGCTTGGCGGGAGCGGGGGAGACCCAGTACTTC.

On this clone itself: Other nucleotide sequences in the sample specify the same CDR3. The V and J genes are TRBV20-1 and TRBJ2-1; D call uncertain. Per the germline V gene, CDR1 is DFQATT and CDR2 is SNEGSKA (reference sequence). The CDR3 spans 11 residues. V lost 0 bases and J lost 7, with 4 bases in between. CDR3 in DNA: TGCAGTGCTAGAGACAGGAATGAGCAGTTCTTC. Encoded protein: CSARDRNEQFF.

The CDR3 region has the DNA TGTGCCAGCAGCTTCCGTCGGGGGGCGTCCTCCACCGGGGAGCTGTTTTTT. As protein: CASSFRRGASSTGELFF. The V call is TRBV7-9, the J call TRBJ2-2; the D gene is possibly TRBD2 (7 bases). V lost 3 bases to trimming and J lost 4 bases, with 18 bases between them. The CDR3 length is 17 residues. Looked up from germline, CDR1 is SEHNR and CDR2 is FQNEAQ (reference sequence).

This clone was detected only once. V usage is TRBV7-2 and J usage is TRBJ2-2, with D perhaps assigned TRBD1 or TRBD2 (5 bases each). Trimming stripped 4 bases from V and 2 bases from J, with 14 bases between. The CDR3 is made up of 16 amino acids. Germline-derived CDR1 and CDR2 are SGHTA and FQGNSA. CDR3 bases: TGTGCCAGCAGCTCCCCACCGGGACGTAACACCGGGGAGCTGTTTTTT. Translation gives CASSSPPGRNTGELFF.

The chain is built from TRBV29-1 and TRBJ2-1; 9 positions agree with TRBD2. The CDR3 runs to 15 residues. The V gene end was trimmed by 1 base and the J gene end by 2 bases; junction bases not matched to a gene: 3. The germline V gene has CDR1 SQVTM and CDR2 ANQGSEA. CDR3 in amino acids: CSVEGGRVPYNEQFF. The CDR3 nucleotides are TGCAGCGTTGAAGGCGGGAGGGTGCCCTACAATGAGCAGTTCTTC.

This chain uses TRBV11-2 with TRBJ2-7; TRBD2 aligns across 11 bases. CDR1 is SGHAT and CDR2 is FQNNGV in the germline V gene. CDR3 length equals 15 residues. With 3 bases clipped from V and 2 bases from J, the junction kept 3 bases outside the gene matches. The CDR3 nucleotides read TGTGCCAGCAGCTTTGAGGGACTAGCGGCCTACGAGCAGTACTTC. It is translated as CASSFEGLAAYEQYF.

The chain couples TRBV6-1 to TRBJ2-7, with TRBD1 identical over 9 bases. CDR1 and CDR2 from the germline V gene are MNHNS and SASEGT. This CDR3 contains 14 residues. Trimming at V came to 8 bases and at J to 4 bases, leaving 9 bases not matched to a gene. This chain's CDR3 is CASRTGTGPYEQYF. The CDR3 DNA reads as TGTGCCAGCCGGACCGGGACAGGGCCTTACGAGCAGTACTTC.

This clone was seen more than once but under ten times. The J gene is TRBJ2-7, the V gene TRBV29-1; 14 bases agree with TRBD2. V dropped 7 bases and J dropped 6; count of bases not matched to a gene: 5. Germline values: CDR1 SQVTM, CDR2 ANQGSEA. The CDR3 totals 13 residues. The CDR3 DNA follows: TGCAGCGCCAAAGGGACTAGCGGGAGCGAGCAGTACTTC. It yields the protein CSAKGTSGSEQYF.